Shown below are 14 T cell receptor beta chains from a single sample sequenced in a study of T cells after posttransplantation cyclophosphamide. Clones were read by immunoSEQ multiplex PCR, and TCRdb kept only the in-frame ones, dropping some. The data show tens of thousands of clones, with none appearing a single time. The sample comprised PBMCs. The receptor set was obtained from a woman between 25 and 40 years old in good health and a related stem cell transplant donor.

This clone occurred many times. The chain joins TRBV5-4 to TRBJ2-2, with 9 bases fitting TRBD1. This CDR3 has 15 amino acids. The germline V gene encodes CDR1 SGHNT and CDR2 YYREEE (reference sequence). After removal of 3 bases from V and 5 bases from J, the junction contained 5 bases not matched to a gene. The chain's CDR3 is CASSWGQGKTGELFF. DNA of the CDR3: TGTGCCAGCAGCTGGGGACAGGGAAAGACCGGGGAGCTGTTTTTT.

The V call is TRBV27, the J call TRBJ2-2; TRBD1 matches 9 bases. The ends lost 5 bases at V and 4 bases at J; junction bases unmatched: 5. This CDR3 region has 15 residues. Looked up from germline, CDR1 is MNHEY and CDR2 is SMNVEV (reference sequence). The CDR3 sequence: CASSTYRGRTGELFF. CDR3 in DNA: TGTGCCAGCAGTACCTACAGGGGGCGCACCGGGGAGCTGTTTTTT.

The V and J genes are TRBV2 and TRBJ2-5, with D maybe TRBD2 (6 bases). Germline loops: CDR1 SNHLY, CDR2 FYNNEI. The CDR3 contains 12 residues. Trimming cost V 6 bases and J 1 base, with 6 bases left between them. CDR3 in DNA: TGTGCCAGCAGCGGGGGCCAAGAGACCCAGTACTTC. This translates into CASSGGQETQYF.

This clone was detected ten times or more. This rearrangement joins TRBV27 to TRBJ2-2; D is unresolved. V was pared by 4 bases and J by 6 bases, with 21 bases between. In germline, CDR1 is MNHEY, CDR2 SMNVEV (reference sequence). This CDR3 is built from 17 residues. Here the CDR3 DNA reads TGTGCCAGCAGTTCTATCTTAGCTATAGGTGTTGCCGGGGAGCTGTTTTTT. It translates to CASSSILAIGVAGELFF.

Ten or more counts support this clone. The genes are TRBV13 and TRBJ1-1; tentatively, D is TRBD1 (6 bases). This CDR3 contains 15 residues. Trimming removed 5 bases from V and 1 base from J, with 14 bases in between. Per germline, CDR1 PRHDT and CDR2 FYEKMQ (reference sequence). The CDR3 region is CASSARTVQNTEAFF. The DNA for the CDR3 is TGTGCCAGCAGCGCCAGGACAGTTCAGAACACTGAAGCTTTCTTT.

The table lists this clone with many counts. The V and J genes are TRBV7-2 and TRBJ2-7, with 11 positions matching TRBD1. V gave up 5 bases and J gave up 2 bases; unmatched junction bases: 5. The CDR3 consists of 15 residues. Germline CDR1 is SGHTA and CDR2 is FQGNSA. CDR3 loop: CASSRMDRGPYEQYF. As DNA, the CDR3 is TGTGCCAGCAGCCGGATGGACAGGGGGCCCTACGAGCAGTACTTC.

This clone was recorded at least ten times. The genes are TRBV18 and TRBJ2-1, with D uncertain. Germline V CDR1 and CDR2: KGHSH, LQKENI. V shed 2 bases and J shed 0 bases, with 8 bases lying between them. The length of the CDR3 is 15 residues. The CDR3 region has the DNA TGTGCCAGCTCACCAGGGCGAAGCTCCTACAATGAGCAGTTCTTC. Encoded protein: CASSPGRSSYNEQFF.

In its sample, this clone was seen many times. The chain joins TRBV2 to TRBJ1-5; tentatively, D is TRBD1 (6 bases). The CDR3 is made up of 14 amino acids. The germline CDR1 and CDR2 sequences are SNHLY and FYNNEI. Trimming took 3 bases from V and 5 from J, leaving 11 bases between them. For the CDR3, the DNA is TGTGCCAGCAGTGAGAGACAGGCGGATCAGCCCCAGCATTTT. Its translation: CASSERQADQPQHF.

There are many counts of this clone. V and J are TRBV28 and TRBJ2-3, with TRBD2 as a possible D gene (5 bases). V was clipped by 2 bases and J by 1 base, with 10 bases between them. This CDR3 has 15 amino acids. CDR1 and CDR2 from the germline V gene are MDHEN and SYDVKM. CDR3 sequence (DNA): TGTGCCAGCAGTTTAGGTATCGGGGGCACAGATACGCAGTATTTT. Translated, it gives CASSLGIGGTDTQYF.

This clone was counted at least ten times. The chain has TRBV7-9 and TRBJ2-7; a possible D gene is TRBD2 (6 bases). Germline loops: CDR1 SEHNR, CDR2 FQNEAQ (reference sequence). The V and J ends lost 3 bases and 2 bases respectively, with 17 bases between them. CDR3 length: 16 residues. The CDR3, as DNA: TGTGCCAGCAGCTTGGGGGGATCCGGATCCCCCTACGAGCAGTACTTC. It codes for CASSLGGSGSPYEQYF.

The chain joins TRBV7-8 to TRBJ2-5, with TRBD2 as a possible D gene (6 bases). CDR1 is SGHVS and CDR2 is FQNEAQ in the germline V gene. V dropped 3 bases and J dropped 1 base, with 9 bases sitting between them. There are 14 residues in the CDR3. CDR3 residues: CASSFLAPQETQYF. CDR3 DNA: TGTGCCAGCAGCTTCCTAGCGCCCCAAGAGACCCAGTACTTC.

This clone occurred a few times. This chain links TRBV28 with TRBJ2-3, with D possibly TRBD2 on 5 matching bases. Trimming took 2 bases from V and 4 from J, leaving 10 bases between them. The CDR3 contains 14 residues. Per the germline V gene, CDR1 is MDHEN and CDR2 is SYDVKM. This chain's CDR3 is CASSLRLAADTQYF. CDR3 in DNA: TGTGCCAGCAGTTTACGGCTAGCAGCAGATACGCAGTATTTT.

The gene calls are TRBV11-2 and TRBJ1-2; D is unclear. The CDR3 sequence is 13 residues long. V was clipped by 5 bases and J by 3 bases, with 10 bases between them. Germline CDR1 is SGHAT and CDR2 is FQNNGV. CDR3 nucleotide sequence: TGTGCCAGCAGCCGAGTAGCGGACTATGGCTACACCTTC. Translation: CASSRVADYGYTF.

This clone came up many times. This chain connects TRBV19 to TRBJ2-7; D is tentatively TRBD1 or TRBD2 (5 bases each). V lost 6 bases and J 2 bases, leaving 11 bases between the germline ends. There are 13 residues in the CDR3. CDR1 and CDR2 from the germline V gene are LNHDA and SQIVND (reference sequence). The CDR3 reads CASRRGVAYEQYF. CDR3 DNA sequence: TGTGCCAGTAGGCGAGGGGTGGCCTACGAGCAGTACTTC.